This T cell receptor beta chain was profiled in a study of human T cells and chemical hapten exposure. Study-level results: Alopecia in all donors means immunity may differ from healthy individuals. Expanded TCRs were compared with controls, and the expanded TCRs formed significantly more large CDR3 similarity clusters.

Original handling: TCRs per sample had a median of around 98,000 and ranged from about 20,000 to 750,000. One entry per CDR3 protein results from TCRdb running MiXCR on the RACE reads. The V and J calls shown here were made by TCRdb, not taken from the authors' results. The sample contains under 70,000 distinct CDR3 sequences, about 11% of which appear only once. This clonotype was observed a single time. What it binds is unknown. It may be a read error: a sequence one base away is much more abundant. CDR3 length: 13 amino acids. CDR1 is DFQATT and CDR2 is SNEGSKA in the germline V gene (reference sequence). Time point defined: pre-sensitization, week 0. Stated treatment: therapeutic diphenylcyclopropenone sensitization with weekly scalp DPC. People who gave samples had alopecia, were 18 to 70 years old, and were suitable for DPC.

Here the sequenced sample was whole blood, taken in connection with sensitization to the hapten diphenylcyclopropenone (DPC). This sequence joins TRBV20-1 and TRBJ2-1; D remains unclear. This TCR derives from a woman aged 40 to 55 with alopecia areata. Some clones in this sample may be carry-over from other donors' samples. DNA for the CDR3: TGCAGTGCGCCCCTTCCCACCTACAGTGAGCAGTTCTTC. This sequence encodes CSAPLPTYSEQFF.